This TCR beta chain was captured in a study of T cells in Graves' hyperthyroidism and ophthalmopathy. Ten or more counts support this clonotype. The V gene end was trimmed by 6 bases and the J gene end by 3 bases; junction bases not matched to a gene: 11. The CDR3 is made up of 16 amino acids. Germline values: CDR1 MDHEN, CDR2 SYDVKM. TCR beta CDR3 region amplification was performed from RNA transcripts. Primed by the HTBI set, a first-round RT-PCR was run on the TCR CDR3. Via MiXCR, TCRdb re-called the multiplex PCR reads, giving one row per CDR3 protein. Of nearly 600,000 distinct CDR3 sequences in the sample, 11% to 15% were seen once.

Sequenced: blood. The chain uses TRBV28 and TRBJ1-2, with 9 bases matching TRBD1. This sequence originates from a woman aged 30 to 39 with Graves' hyperthyroidism that later progressed to Graves' ophthalmopathy. The CDR3 region has the DNA TGTGCCAGCAGCTCAACCTGGGACAGGGAATACTATGGCTACACCTTC. Protein sequence: CASSSTWDREYYGYTF.